Sequencing of this TCR beta chain was carried out in a study of OX40 agonist ivuxolimab in advanced cancers. Study context: Prior anti-PD-1, anti-PD-L1 or anti-CTLA-4 therapy was allowed; approximately 41% had some. Whole-study results and caveats: With doses of 0.1-3.0 mg/kg, partial responders showed among the lowest clonal expansion.

TCRdb's table, derived via immunoSEQ multiplex PCR, lists solely in-frame clones and lacks some. The sample yields 75,000 to 95,000 clones, 85% to 90% seen once. CDR3 length: 15 amino acids. V shed 2 bases and J shed 8 bases, with 15 bases lying between them. Germline CDR1 reads SNHLY; CDR2 reads FYNNEI. Details on this clone: No antigen is known for it.

The chain uses TRBV2 and TRBJ1-4, with TRBD1 as a possible D gene (6 bases). The TCR was taken from an adult with an advanced solid tumor such as melanoma, head and neck, liver or kidney cancer. This material consisted of CD4+ or CD8+ T cells sorted from blood, taken in a trial of the OX40 agonist ivuxolimab. The DNA for the CDR3 is TGTGCCAGCAGTGAATCGGGGGGCTATATCGAAAAACTGTTTTTT. This codes for CASSESGGYIEKLFF.